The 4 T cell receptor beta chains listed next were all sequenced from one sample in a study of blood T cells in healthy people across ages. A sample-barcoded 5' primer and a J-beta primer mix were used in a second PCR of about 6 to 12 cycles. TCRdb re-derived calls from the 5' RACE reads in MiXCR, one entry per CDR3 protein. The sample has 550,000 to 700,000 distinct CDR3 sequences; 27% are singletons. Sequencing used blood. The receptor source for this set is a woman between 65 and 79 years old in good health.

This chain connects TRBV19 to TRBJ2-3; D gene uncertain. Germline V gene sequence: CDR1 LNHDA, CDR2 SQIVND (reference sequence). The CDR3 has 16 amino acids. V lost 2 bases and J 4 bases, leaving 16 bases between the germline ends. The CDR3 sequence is CASSIYPTLPPDTQYF. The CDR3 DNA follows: TGTGCCAGTAGTATATATCCGACCCTGCCCCCAGATACGCAGTATTTT.

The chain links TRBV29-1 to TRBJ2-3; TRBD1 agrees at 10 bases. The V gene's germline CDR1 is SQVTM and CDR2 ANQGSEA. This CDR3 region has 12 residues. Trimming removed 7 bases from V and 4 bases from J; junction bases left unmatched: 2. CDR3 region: CSGGQGADTQYF. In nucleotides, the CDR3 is TGCAGCGGAGGACAGGGGGCAGATACGCAGTATTTT.

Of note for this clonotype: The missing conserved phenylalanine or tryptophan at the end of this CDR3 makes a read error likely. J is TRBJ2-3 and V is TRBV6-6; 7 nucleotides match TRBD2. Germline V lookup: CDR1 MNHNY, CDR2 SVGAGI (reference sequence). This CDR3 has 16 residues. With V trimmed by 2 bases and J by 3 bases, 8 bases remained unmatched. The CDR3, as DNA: TGTGCCAGCAGTTACGCGTCGGGGGGATGGACAGATACGCAGTATCTT. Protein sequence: CASSYASGGWTDTQYL.

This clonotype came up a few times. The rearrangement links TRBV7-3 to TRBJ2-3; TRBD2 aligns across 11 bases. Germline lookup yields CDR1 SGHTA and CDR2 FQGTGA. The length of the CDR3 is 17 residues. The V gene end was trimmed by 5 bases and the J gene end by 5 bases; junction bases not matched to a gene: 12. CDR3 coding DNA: TGTGCCAGCAGCCAGGGAGCTAGCGGGGGGATGAGAGATACGCAGTATTTT. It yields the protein CASSQGASGGMRDTQYF.